This T cell receptor beta chain was identified during a study of T-cell memory formation after mild COVID-19. As for the study in general: TCR clusters were mostly confined to one donor each.

Notes on the study in general: Pre-infection memory held some responding clones, suggesting pre-existing cross-reactive T cells responded. The main location of contracting CD4+ clones was CM and EM, and that of contracting CD8+ clones was EMRA.

About this clonotype: Its specificity is not known.

This CDR3 spans 12 amino acids. J lost 7 bases, V lost 5 bases, and 2 bases had no gene match. 5'RACE primed at constant segments yielded TCR alpha and TCR beta cDNA libraries bearing sample barcodes and UMIs. MiXCR was run by TCRdb on the 5' RACE reads, yielding one entry per CDR3 protein. This repertoire shows approximately 300,000 distinct CDR3 sequences, more than 15% found once; its top ten account for about a fifth. The J gene is TRBJ1-2, the V gene TRBV12-3 or TRBV12-4, with 9 bases that match TRBD1. This clonotype was sampled from a man younger than 35 who had mild COVID-19 (a few samples of this study predate the infection). Cell type and time point are not known. Specimen: PBMCs or a T cell subset sorted from them (not recorded which). CDR3 protein: CASSNRGLGYTF. Here the CDR3 DNA reads TGTGCCAGCAGTAACAGGGGGCTTGGCTACACCTTC.